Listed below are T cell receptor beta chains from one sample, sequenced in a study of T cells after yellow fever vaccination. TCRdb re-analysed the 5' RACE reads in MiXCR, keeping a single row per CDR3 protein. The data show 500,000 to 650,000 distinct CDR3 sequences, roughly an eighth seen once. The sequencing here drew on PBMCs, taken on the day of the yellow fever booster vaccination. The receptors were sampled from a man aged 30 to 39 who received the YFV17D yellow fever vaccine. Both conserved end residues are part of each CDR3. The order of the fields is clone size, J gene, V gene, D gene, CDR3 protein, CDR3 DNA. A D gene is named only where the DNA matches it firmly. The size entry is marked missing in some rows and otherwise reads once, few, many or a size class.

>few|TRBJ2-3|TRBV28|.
CASTLQGHAQYF
TGTGCCAGCACCCTACAGGGTCACGCGCAGTATTTT
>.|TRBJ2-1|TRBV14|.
CASSQGEEPPDLRFF
TGTGCCAGCAGCCAAGGGGAGGAACCCCCCGACTTGCGGTTCTTC
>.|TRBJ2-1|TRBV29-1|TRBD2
CSVETREYTYNEQFF
TGCAGCGTTGAGACGCGGGAGTACACATACAATGAGCAGTTCTTC
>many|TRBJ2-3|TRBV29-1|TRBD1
CSVQTGEDTQYF
TGCAGCGTTCAGACAGGGGAGGATACGCAGTATTTT
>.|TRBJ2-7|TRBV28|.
CASSFPRVDEQYF
TGTGCCAGCAGTTTCCCTCGGGTGGACGAGCAGTACTTC
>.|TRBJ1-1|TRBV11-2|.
CASSRTVEAAAFF
TGTGCCAGCAGCAGGACAGTTGAAGCGGCAGCTTTCTTT
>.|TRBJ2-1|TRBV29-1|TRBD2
CSAATSGVPNEQFF
TGCAGCGCTGCGACTAGCGGAGTTCCTAATGAGCAGTTCTTC
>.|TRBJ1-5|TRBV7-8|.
CASSLVGDRGQPQHF
TGTGCCAGCAGCTTAGTTGGGGATAGGGGTCAGCCCCAGCATTTT
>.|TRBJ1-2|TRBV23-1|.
CASSRSSTVFQGPRWNLNGYTF
TGCGCCAGCAGTCGCTCCAGCACTGTTTTTCAGGGACCTCGTTGGAACCTAAATGGCTACACCTTC
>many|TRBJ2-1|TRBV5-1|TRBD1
CASSPGQGPYNEQFF
TGCGCCAGCAGCCCTGGACAGGGACCCTACAATGAGCAGTTCTTC